This T cell receptor beta chain derives from a study of breast tumors, draining lymph nodes, adjacent tissues (dated by TCRdb to 2016 to 2017). A note on the overall study: In breast cancer patients, the study compared the TCR beta repertoires of tumor, adjacent nontumor tissue and axillary lymph nodes. In human breast cancer, the study set out to evaluate how tumor, surrounding tissue and draining lymph node repertoires relate to one another and whether T cells may move between these sites.

A word on this clonotype: There is no known antigen for this receptor. No DNA is shown, since the ends of the CDR3 on it are uncertain; the CDR3 is the one TCRdb lists.

Lymph node samples were obtained from the axillary draining lymph nodes of breast cancer patients. Overall study outcomes, separate from this receptor: In luminal-like breast cancer, tumor and nontumor tissue repertoires resembled each other significantly more than in basal-like breast cancer. T-cell repertoire diversity in tumors was found to be lower than in lymph nodes but higher than in nontumor tissue, and preferential V and J gene usage was observed. The data were considered consistent with most tumor T cells being derived from the lymph node and subsequently expanding within tumor tissue. Rather than being directly demonstrated, the conclusion that tumor T cells originate in lymph nodes was presented as consistent with a hypothesis.

The sequencer listed for this sample is Illumina HiSeq 2000. TCR beta chain libraries were generated by multiplex PCR amplification. High-throughput sequencing was used to analyze the amplified TCR beta chain products. In TCRdb, the public reads were trimmed at Q25 with fastp and aligned with MiXCR, with productive beta chains retained. Rows matching on CDR3 protein sequence are summarized as one entry with the most common DNA and genes. The sample table lists 140,000 or so distinct CDR3 sequences, 30% to 35% of them with a count of one. The ten largest clones add up to 2.3% of the sample. Its CDR3 holds 15 amino acids, cysteine through phenylalanine. CDR1 SNHLY and CDR2 FYNNEI were looked up in the germline V gene.

This TCR was recovered from a female donor with breast cancer. Some clones in this sample may be carry-over from other donors' samples. Specimen: axillary lymph node tissue. The chain is made from TRBV2 and TRBJ1-5. This receptor carries the CDR3 CACSARWGDNQPQHF.